This T cell receptor beta chain was captured in a study of PD-L1 blockade in urothelial cancer. CDR1 and CDR2 from the germline V gene are LNHDA and SQIVND (reference sequence). The CDR3 runs to 14 residues. The V and J ends lost 2 bases and 1 base respectively, with 8 bases between them. Produced via immunoSEQ multiplex PCR; TCRdb's table is partial and in-frame only. The sample yields around 100,000 clones, under 85% seen once. Sample: PBMCs, taken around atezolizumab (anti-PD-L1) treatment. This sequence originates from a man in his fifties with urothelial cancer. This chain connects TRBV19 to TRBJ1-1; no firm D call. CDR3: CASSILRGNTEAFF. CDR3 coding DNA: TGTGCCAGTAGTATACTACGGGGGAACACTGAAGCTTTCTTT.